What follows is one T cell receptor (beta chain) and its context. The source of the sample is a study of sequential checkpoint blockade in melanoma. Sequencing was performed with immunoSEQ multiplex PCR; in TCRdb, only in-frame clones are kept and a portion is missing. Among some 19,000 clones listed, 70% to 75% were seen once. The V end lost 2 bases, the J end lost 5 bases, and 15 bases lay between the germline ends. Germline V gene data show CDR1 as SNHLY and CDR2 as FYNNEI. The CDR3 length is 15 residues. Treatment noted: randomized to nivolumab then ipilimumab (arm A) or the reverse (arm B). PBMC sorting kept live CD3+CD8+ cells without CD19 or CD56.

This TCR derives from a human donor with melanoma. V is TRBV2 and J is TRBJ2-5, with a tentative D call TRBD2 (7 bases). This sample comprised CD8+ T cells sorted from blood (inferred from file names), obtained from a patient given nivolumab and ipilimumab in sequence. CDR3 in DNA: TGTGCCAGCAGTGAATTCGGGGGGCCGGGGGAGACCCAGTACTTC. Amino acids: CASSEFGGPGETQYF.